What follows describes a single T cell receptor (beta chain). Its antigen is unknown. The entry originates in a study of OX40 agonist ivuxolimab in advanced cancers. The overall study: Patients were dosed with the agonistic anti-OX40 (CD134) antibody ivuxolimab. One patient with hepatocellular carcinoma and two with cutaneous melanoma, three in all, had partial responses. General study points: On average, a greater number of expanded clones characterised CD8+ T cells relative to CD4+. Dose levels from 0.1 to 3.0 mg/kg saw CD4+ and CD8+ blood T cells expand clonally by week 6.

Produced via immunoSEQ multiplex PCR; TCRdb's table is partial and in-frame only. Among about 75,000 clones listed, more than 75% were seen once. The sample in question was CD4+ or CD8+ T cells sorted from blood, obtained in a trial of the OX40 agonist ivuxolimab. This TCR was sampled from an adult with an advanced solid tumor such as melanoma, head and neck, liver or kidney cancer.

The CDR3, as DNA: TGTGCCAGCAGCCGACAGGGGAGTGAGCCCCAGCATTTT. This gives the protein CASSRQGSEPQHF. The chain has TRBV7-2 and TRBJ1-5; 8 positions agree with TRBD1. The CDR3 consists of 13 residues. From germline, CDR1 is SGHTA and CDR2 FQGNSA. With V trimmed by 5 bases and J by 8 bases, 5 bases remained unmatched.